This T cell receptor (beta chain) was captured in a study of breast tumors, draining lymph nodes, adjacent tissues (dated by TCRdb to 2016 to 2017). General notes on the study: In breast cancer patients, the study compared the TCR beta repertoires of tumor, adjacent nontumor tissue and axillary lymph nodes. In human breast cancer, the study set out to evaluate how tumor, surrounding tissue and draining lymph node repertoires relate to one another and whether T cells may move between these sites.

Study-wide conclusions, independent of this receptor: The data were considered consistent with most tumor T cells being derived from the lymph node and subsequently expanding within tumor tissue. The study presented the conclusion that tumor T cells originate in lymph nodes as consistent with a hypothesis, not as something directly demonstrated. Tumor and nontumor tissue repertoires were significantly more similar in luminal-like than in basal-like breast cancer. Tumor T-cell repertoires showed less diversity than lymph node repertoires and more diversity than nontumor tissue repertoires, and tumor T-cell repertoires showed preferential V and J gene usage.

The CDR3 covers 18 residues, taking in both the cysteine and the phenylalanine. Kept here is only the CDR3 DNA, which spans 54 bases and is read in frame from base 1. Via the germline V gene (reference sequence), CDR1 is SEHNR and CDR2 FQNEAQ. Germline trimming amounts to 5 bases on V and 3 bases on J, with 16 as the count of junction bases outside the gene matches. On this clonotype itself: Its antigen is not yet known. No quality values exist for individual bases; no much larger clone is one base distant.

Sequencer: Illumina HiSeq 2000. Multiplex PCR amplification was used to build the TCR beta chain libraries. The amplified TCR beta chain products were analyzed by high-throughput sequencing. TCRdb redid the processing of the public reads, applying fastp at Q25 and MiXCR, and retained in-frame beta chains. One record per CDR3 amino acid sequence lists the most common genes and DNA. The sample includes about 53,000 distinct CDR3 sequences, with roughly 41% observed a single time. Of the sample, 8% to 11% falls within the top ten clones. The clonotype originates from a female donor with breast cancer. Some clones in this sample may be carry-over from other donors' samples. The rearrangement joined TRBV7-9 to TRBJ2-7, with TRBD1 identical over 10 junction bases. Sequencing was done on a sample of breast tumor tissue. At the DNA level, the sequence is TGTGCCAGCAGCGTCCTTGGGCCGGGACAGGGGCCGATCTACGAGCAGTACTTC. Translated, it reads CASSVLGPGQGPIYEQYF.